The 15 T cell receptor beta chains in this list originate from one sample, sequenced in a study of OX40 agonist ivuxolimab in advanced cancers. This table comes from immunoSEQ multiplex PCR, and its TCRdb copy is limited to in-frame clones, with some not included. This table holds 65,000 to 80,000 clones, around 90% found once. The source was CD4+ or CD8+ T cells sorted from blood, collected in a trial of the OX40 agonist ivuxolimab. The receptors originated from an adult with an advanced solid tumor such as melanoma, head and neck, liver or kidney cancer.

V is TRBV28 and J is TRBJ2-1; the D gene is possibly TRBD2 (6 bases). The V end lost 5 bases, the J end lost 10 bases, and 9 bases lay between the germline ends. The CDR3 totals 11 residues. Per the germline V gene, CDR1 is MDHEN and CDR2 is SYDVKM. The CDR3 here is CASSTREEQFF. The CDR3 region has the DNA TGTGCCAGCAGTACCCGGGAGGAGCAGTTCTTC.

CDR3 DNA: TGTGCCAGCCTACCCTCCCCTGGACCCGAGAGCACTGAAGCTTTCTTT. Residues: CASLPSPGPESTEAFF. This chain uses TRBV7-3 with TRBJ1-1; D is unresolved. Trimming pared 8 bases from V and 4 bases from J, leaving 23 bases between. The CDR3 extends over 16 amino acids. Looked up from germline, CDR1 is SGHTA and CDR2 is FQGTGA.

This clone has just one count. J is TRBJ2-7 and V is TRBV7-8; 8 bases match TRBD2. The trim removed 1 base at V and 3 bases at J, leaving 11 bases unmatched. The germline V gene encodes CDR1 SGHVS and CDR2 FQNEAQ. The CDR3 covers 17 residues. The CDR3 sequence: CASSLGWPGGLIYEQYF. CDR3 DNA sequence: TGTGCCAGCAGCTTAGGCTGGCCGGGAGGGCTTATCTACGAGCAGTACTTC.

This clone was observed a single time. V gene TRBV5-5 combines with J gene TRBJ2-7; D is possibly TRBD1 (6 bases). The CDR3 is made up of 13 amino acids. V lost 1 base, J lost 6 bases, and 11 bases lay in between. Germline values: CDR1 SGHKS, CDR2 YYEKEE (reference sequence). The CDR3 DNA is TGTGCCAGCAGCTTGTTCGACAGGCTCGAGCAGTACTTC. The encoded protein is CASSLFDRLEQYF.

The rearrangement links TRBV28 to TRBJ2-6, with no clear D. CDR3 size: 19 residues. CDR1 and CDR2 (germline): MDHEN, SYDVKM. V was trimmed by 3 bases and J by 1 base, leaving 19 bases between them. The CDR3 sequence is CASSFLGVGWSSGANVLTF. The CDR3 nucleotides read TGTGCCAGCAGTTTTTTAGGAGTCGGGTGGAGTTCTGGGGCCAACGTCCTGACTTTC.

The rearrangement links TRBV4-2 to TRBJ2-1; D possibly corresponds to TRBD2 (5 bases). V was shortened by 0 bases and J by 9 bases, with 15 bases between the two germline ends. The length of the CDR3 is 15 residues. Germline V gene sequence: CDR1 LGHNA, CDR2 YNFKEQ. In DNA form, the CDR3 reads TGTGCCAGCAGCCAAGAGGGGATCAGGACTGTTGAGCAGTTCTTC. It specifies CASSQEGIRTVEQFF.

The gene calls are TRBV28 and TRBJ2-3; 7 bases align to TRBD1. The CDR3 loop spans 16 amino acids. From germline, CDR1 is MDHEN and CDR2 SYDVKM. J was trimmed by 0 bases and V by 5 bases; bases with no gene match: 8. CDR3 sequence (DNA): TGTGCCAGCAGTCAATGGACAGGCATTAGCACAGATACGCAGTATTTT. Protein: CASSQWTGISTDTQYF.

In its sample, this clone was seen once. CDR3 region: CASSGSYGYTF. The CDR3 DNA reads TGTGCCAGCAGCGGCAGCTATGGCTACACCTTC. The rearrangement joins TRBV11-3 to TRBJ1-2; no reliable D call. V lost 5 bases, J lost 4 bases, and 5 bases lay in between. CDR3 size: 11 residues. Germline V gene data show CDR1 as SGHNT and CDR2 as YENEEA.

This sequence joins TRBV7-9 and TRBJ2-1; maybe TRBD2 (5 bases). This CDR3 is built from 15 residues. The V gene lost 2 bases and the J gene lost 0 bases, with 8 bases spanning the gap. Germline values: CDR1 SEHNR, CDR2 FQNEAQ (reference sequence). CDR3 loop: CASSLSGSSYNEQFF. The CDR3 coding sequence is TGTGCCAGCAGCTTATCGGGAAGCTCCTACAATGAGCAGTTCTTC.

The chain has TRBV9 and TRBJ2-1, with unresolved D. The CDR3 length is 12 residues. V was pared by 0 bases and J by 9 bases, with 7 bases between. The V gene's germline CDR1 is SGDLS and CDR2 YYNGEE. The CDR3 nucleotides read TGTGCCAGCAGCGTAGCTGGGATTGAGCAGTTCTTC. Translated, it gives CASSVAGIEQFF.

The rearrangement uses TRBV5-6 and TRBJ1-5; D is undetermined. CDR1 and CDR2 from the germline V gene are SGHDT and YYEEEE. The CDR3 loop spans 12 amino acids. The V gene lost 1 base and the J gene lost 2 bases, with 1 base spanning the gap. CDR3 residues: CASSLRNQPQHF. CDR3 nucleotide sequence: TGTGCCAGCAGCTTGCGCAATCAGCCCCAGCATTTT.

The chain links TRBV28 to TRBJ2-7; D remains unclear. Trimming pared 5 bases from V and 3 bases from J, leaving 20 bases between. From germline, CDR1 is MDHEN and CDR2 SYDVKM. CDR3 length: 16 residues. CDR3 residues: CASSPLEGRRYYEQYF. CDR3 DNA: TGTGCCAGCAGTCCCCTCGAAGGGCGGAGATACTACGAGCAGTACTTC.

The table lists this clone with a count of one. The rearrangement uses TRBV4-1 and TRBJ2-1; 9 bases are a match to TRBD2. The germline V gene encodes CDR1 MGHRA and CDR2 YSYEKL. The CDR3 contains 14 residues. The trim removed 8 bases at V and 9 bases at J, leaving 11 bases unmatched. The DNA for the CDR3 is TGCGCCAGCGGCGGGAGGGGGGAGTGGGGTGAGCAGTTCTTC. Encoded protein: CASGGRGEWGEQFF.

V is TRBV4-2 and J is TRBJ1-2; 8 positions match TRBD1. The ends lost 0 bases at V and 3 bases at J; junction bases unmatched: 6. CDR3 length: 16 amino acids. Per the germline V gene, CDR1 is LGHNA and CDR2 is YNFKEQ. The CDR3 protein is CASSQDMGQADYGYTF. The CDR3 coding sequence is TGTGCCAGCAGCCAAGATATGGGACAGGCCGACTATGGCTACACCTTC.

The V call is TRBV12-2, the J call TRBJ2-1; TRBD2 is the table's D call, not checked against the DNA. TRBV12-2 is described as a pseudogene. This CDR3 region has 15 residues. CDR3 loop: CASRILLLGDNEQFF. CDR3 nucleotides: TGTGCAAGTCGCATCCTACTCCTAGGAGACAATGAGCAGTTCTTC.